These 8 T cell receptor beta chains share one sample of origin, sequenced in a study of blood T cell repertoires in COVID-19. The data were produced by immunoSEQ multiplex PCR, yet TCRdb's version contains in-frame clones alone and is incomplete. Here the sample spans about 210,000 clones, around 82% being singletons. Sample: peripheral blood. The receptors were sampled from a woman aged 40 to 49 with active or convalescent COVID-19.

CDR3 sequence: CASSRTGQENYGYTF. CDR3 DNA sequence: TGTGCCAGCAGTAGAACGGGACAGGAAAACTATGGCTACACCTTC. The chain couples TRBV7-9 to TRBJ1-2, with TRBD1 matching over 8 bases. The CDR3 totals 15 residues. V shed 6 bases and J 2 bases; nucleotides not matched to a gene: 8. In germline, CDR1 is SEHNR, CDR2 FQNEAQ (reference sequence).

V is TRBV7-9 and J is TRBJ1-4; TRBD1 matches 11 bases. Germline assignment: CDR1 SEHNR and CDR2 FQNEAQ (reference sequence). With V trimmed by 5 bases and J by 7 bases, 6 bases remained unmatched. The CDR3 is 15 amino acids. This chain's CDR3 is CASSVGTGGAEKLFF. The CDR3 region has the DNA TGTGCCAGCAGCGTCGGGACAGGGGGGGCTGAAAAACTGTTTTTT.

The chain has TRBV7-2 and TRBJ1-2, with D uncertain. The length of the CDR3 is 17 residues. CDR1 and CDR2 (germline): SGHTA, FQGNSA. V was cut by 1 base and J by 6 bases, with 21 bases left in between. CDR3 sequence reads: CASSLGRLIAAGNGYTF. Here the CDR3 DNA reads TGTGCCAGCAGCTTAGGGCGTCTGATCGCGGCGGGGAATGGCTACACCTTC. Using reference TRBV7-2 and TRBJ1-2 for the parts outside the CDR3, the full variable domain is GAGVSQSPSNKVTEKGKDVELRCDPISGHTALYWYRQSLGQGLEFLIYFQGNSAPDKSGLPSDRFSAERTGGSVSTLTIQRTQQEDSAVYLCASSLGRLIAAGNGYTFGSGTRLTVV.

The chain uses TRBV7-3 and TRBJ2-1; D remains unclear. Germline CDR1 reads SGHTA; CDR2 reads FQGTGA. V was clipped by 0 bases and J by 0 bases, with 9 bases between them. This CDR3 spans 16 amino acids. For the CDR3, the DNA is TGTGCCAGCAGCTTAACGGCGGAATACTCCTACAATGAGCAGTTCTTC. Residues: CASSLTAEYSYNEQFF. Using reference TRBV7-3 and TRBJ2-1 for the parts outside the CDR3, the full variable domain is GAGVSQTPSNKVTEKGKYVELRCDPISGHTALYWYRQSLGQGPEFLIYFQGTGAADDSGLPNDRFFAVRPEGSVSTLKIQRTERGDSAVYLCASSLTAEYSYNEQFFGPGTRLTVL.

The chain joins TRBV7-2 to TRBJ1-2; tentatively, D is TRBD1 (6 bases). From germline, CDR1 is SGHTA and CDR2 FQGNSA. There are 14 residues in the CDR3. The germline V and J ends were trimmed by 1 base and 2 bases, with 8 bases remaining between them. CDR3 sequence: CASSLGTGNYGYTF. CDR3 nucleotides: TGTGCCAGCAGCTTAGGAACAGGGAACTATGGCTACACCTTC. The variable domain in full, with the rest retrieved from reference TRBV7-2 and TRBJ1-2, is GAGVSQSPSNKVTEKGKDVELRCDPISGHTALYWYRQSLGQGLEFLIYFQGNSAPDKSGLPSDRFSAERTGGSVSTLTIQRTQQEDSAVYLCASSLGTGNYGYTFGSGTRLTVV.

The rearrangement joins TRBV6-5 to TRBJ2-2; TRBD1 agrees at 7 bases. This CDR3 spans 14 amino acids. CDR1 and CDR2 (germline): MNHEY, SVGAGI. V was pared by 7 bases and J by 2 bases, with 4 bases of the junction left unmatched. For the CDR3, the DNA is TGTGCCAGCACCGGACAGGTTAACACCGGGGAGCTGTTTTTT. The encoded protein is CASTGQVNTGELFF.

The chain joins TRBV6-5 to TRBJ1-6; 7 bases are shared with TRBD1. V lost 0 bases to trimming and J lost 8 bases; unmatched junction nucleotides: 4. The CDR3 runs to 15 residues. CDR1 MNHEY and CDR2 SVGAGI come from the germline V gene. The CDR3 nucleotides are TGTGCCAGCAGTTACTCGGGACAGACATATTCACCCCTCCACTTT. It translates to CASSYSGQTYSPLHF.

The rearrangement uses TRBV28 and TRBJ2-6; 8 bases map to TRBD1. From germline, CDR1 is MDHEN and CDR2 SYDVKM. V shed 3 bases and J 0 bases; nucleotides not matched to a gene: 7. The CDR3 sequence is 18 residues long. The CDR3: CASSFLGQATSGANVLTF. The CDR3 DNA reads TGTGCCAGCAGTTTTTTGGGACAGGCTACCTCTGGGGCCAACGTCCTGACTTTC.